This T cell receptor beta chain was observed in a study of T cells expressing NK-cell markers. Whole-study findings and limits: Dominant NKG2C+ clonotypes in six donors made up roughly 1.0-7.5% of CD8+ T cells. These clonotypes also led the CD3+CD56-NKG2C+ fraction in several donors.

As regards this clonotype: Its antigen is not identified.

The CDR3 covers 13 residues. Germline loops: CDR1 SGDLS, CDR2 YYNGEE. Using the 5' RACE reads, TCRdb records one entry per CDR3 protein without DNA. The ten top clones account for 6% to 8%, within a sample of 350,000 to 500,000 distinct CDR3 sequences. The receptor was derived from a woman aged 18-70 years in good health. The source material was blood T cells: a sorted CD56 or NKG2C T cell subset, CD4+ or CD8+ T cells, or bulk PBMC T cells (not recorded which). This sequence joins TRBV9 and TRBJ2-1; the D gene TCRdb calls, TRBD1, cannot be checked with no DNA. The CDR3 is CASSVNRYNEQFF. Based on the CDR3 plus reference TRBV9 and TRBJ2-1, the full variable domain is DSGVTQTPKHLITATGQRVTLRCSPRSGDLSVYWYQQSLDQGLQFLIQYYNGEERAKGNILERFSAQQFPDLHSELNLSSLELGDSALYFCASSVNRYNEQFFGPGTRLTVL.